This TCR beta chain was recorded in a study of cytomegalovirus exposure and HLA in healthy donors (dated by TCRdb to 2015 to 2018). Regarding the study in general: An earlier analysis of more than 550 of the donors reported approximately 280 Gb of sequence data and 95 million to 120 million unique TCR beta sequences obtained from around 170 million T cells. An earlier analysis of 587 of the donors applied high-throughput TCR beta sequencing to assess whether each TCR beta V gene segment acted as functional or pseudogenic. The number of donors typed differed by locus, with roughly 620-640 for A, B, C, DRB1 and DQB1, around 500 for DQA1, under 610 for DPA1, and under 490 for DPB1. Donor age, sex, ethnicity and CMV serostatus were compiled together with the repertoire data. Across approximately 400 genotyped donors of the cohort, an average of approximately 240,000 unique TCR beta nucleotide sequences per donor were sequenced, and roughly a sixth of those sequences were non-productive. The study used immunosequencing to profile the T cell repertoires of 670 or so subjects and linked those repertoires to cytomegalovirus serostatus. To study patterns of TCR occurrence, a later analysis re-analyzed previously published TCR beta repertoires from 550 to 800 donors and added high-resolution HLA genotyping. Rather than using new phenotypic data, the later analysis identified candidate immune exposures from TCR beta sequences and from how often those sequences occurred across donors. Among the roughly 400 genotyped donors, about 85% belonged to the genetic ancestry cluster associated with self-reported Caucasian donors. Roughly 5 DR-DQ haplotypes were handled as single units for association and clustering, since linkage in the cohort was strong. The study aimed to test whether cataloging public T cell receptors could reveal signatures of past pathogen exposure. In a later genetic analysis, genome-wide SNP genotypes for about three fifths of the roughly 670 donors were used, and that subset was treated as a discovery cohort. High-throughput TCR immunosequencing, statistical association of individual TCRs with disease status, and machine learning were combined to predict cytomegalovirus infection status. Besides the first cohort of hundreds of subjects, a separate validation cohort made up of 120 or so different subjects was used. Class I and class II HLA loci were covered by the typing at four-digit resolution. About 300 gigabases of sequencing data and 75 million to 85 million unique TCR sequences made up an early release that covered approximately 700 HLA-typed donors. All discovery cohort repertoires had been generated using a single sequencing platform.

A few counts support this clone. It lacks a known antigen. The record has no base qualities; no much larger clone is one base away. V was cut back by 1 base and J by 8 bases, leaving a gap of 12 bases between them. The CDR3, cysteine through phenylalanine, is 14 amino acids long. The sequence is cut down to CDR3 DNA, 42 bases in frame from base 1. CDR1 and CDR2, per the germline V gene, are SGHTA and FQGNSA. Library generation was performed with the immunoSEQ multiplex PCR assay. For the multiplex PCR, a mixture combining 60 forward primers for TCR Vbeta segments and 13 reverse primers for TCR Jbeta segments was used. A multiplex PCR assay on genomic DNA amplified the CDR3 region of rearranged TCR beta genes. On the Illumina HiSeq System, the amplified TCR beta libraries were sequenced as 87-base-pair reads. Processing in the source paper ran as follows. In a later analysis, 77 million or so unique TCR beta chains were counted across the roughly 670 repertoires, and roughly 11 million of these chains were shared by at least two donors. Raw reads were error-corrected and collapsed into unique sequences with a nearest-neighbor algorithm that merged closely related sequences to remove PCR and sequencing errors. Alignment of CDR3 sequences to IMGT reference sequences was used to assign V, D and J gene segments. For a sequence to be retained, a match of at least six nucleotides to both a V gene segment and a J gene segment was required. Rearrangements were classified as productive when the CDR3 lacked stop codons and remained in frame with V and J, and all other rearrangements were classified as non-productive. Following IMGT convention, CDR3 was defined as the stretch from the second conserved V-encoded cysteine up to the conserved J-encoded phenylalanine. Sequences without an unambiguous match to a single V gene segment were excluded from the earlier analysis of about 630 of the donors. In an earlier analysis of roughly 600 of the donors, a V segment was called functional when productive rearrangements were above 56.7%, and segregating when the standard deviation between donors exceeded 5%. A statistical classification framework was built to diagnose cytomegalovirus status from the catalog of TCR beta chain sequences. In a later analysis, TCR nucleotide sequences were compared against IMGT/GENE-DB human TR gene sequences so that V and J genes could be assigned. A later analysis assigned CDR3 sequences and most-parsimonious VDJ recombination scenarios with the TCRdist pipeline. In a later analysis, each TCR beta chain was defined by its CDR3 amino acid sequence together with its V-gene family, and reads lacking a unique V-gene family were excluded. In a later analysis, several hundred highly shared, low-generation-probability nucleotide sequences were removed to address suspected cross-contamination and a sequencing artifact. In a later analysis, a clonal expansion index was calculated for each public chain from normalized within-repertoire ranks of inferred template counts. Generation probabilities in a later analysis came from a VDJ recombination model fitted to out-of-frame rearrangements, and those results were checked against IGoR. Hypergeometric tests were used in a later analysis to score TCR-TCR, TCR-HLA and TCR-CMV co-occurrence, with a repertoire-size bias correction applied to the TCR pairs. False discovery rates were estimated in a later analysis by permuting HLA or CMV assignments 20 times. In a later analysis, co-occurring TCRs were grouped using DBSCAN, and TCRdist sequence similarity was added for clustering within HLA-allele-positive subsets. Repertoires with fewer than 30,000 or more than 120,000 public chains, plus five repertoires with anomalous nucleotide sharing, were excluded from co-occurrence clustering. TCRdb obtained this table from immuneACCESS and retained in-frame rearrangements with V and J assigned. These tables miss some clones; where compared with another copy, unresolved V genes account for less than half of the shortfall, and the remainder is unexplained. V, J and clone size are taken as reported in that table, and D and trimming were inferred from the DNA itself. Within this sample are roughly 100,000 clones, with roughly 15% of them counted one time only. In total, the top ten clones hold around 0.86% of the sample.

The cohort was made up of under 800 healthy bone marrow donors. All cohort members were sampled while nominally healthy, although unrecorded immune exposures were likely present. The donor was CMV seronegative and belonged to the group of over 300 seronegative cohort members. Every donor gave a peripheral blood sample, and the peripheral blood mononuclear cells from that sample were used for TCR beta sequencing. The Qiagen DNeasy Blood Extraction Kit was used to extract genomic DNA from the blood cell samples. Here is what the overall study found, with its caveats: According to a later analysis, parvovirus B19, influenza, CMV and Epstein-Barr virus appeared linked to several top co-occurrence clusters. HLA typing was unavailable for some donors at each locus, so association tests used only the typed subset. While some public TCRs were present in many individuals, most TCR sequences turned up only very rarely across donors. CMV serostatus was the only immune exposure information available for the cohort. In vitro tests confirmed that a few of the cytomegalovirus-associated TCR beta chains recognize cytomegalovirus antigens. A further reported finding was that TCR beta sequences accurately predicted the HLA-A and HLA-B alleles for most subjects in the first cohort. Some IMGT-functional V segments, including TRBV6-2 and TRBV6-3, could not be distinguished by the 87-base-pair reads and were therefore excluded. A total of about 150 TCR beta chains were listed by the study as associated with cytomegalovirus. The classifier was reported to diagnose cytomegalovirus status with high specificity and sensitivity in both the original cohort and the validation cohort. Sequencing depth was assumed to be roughly uniform across donors in the presence/absence analyses, though that assumption may not hold. When HLA alleles, especially DR and DQ, strongly co-occurred, attributing TCR associations to individual alleles was difficult. A later genetic analysis associated a missense DCLRE1C variant with V-gene and J-gene trimming of TCR beta chains, and an independent cohort replicated the association. In a later analysis, HLA-associated TCR beta chains were found to be more clonally expanded and to have lower generation probabilities than equally common non-associated chains. In a later genetic analysis, fewer N-insertions in productive TCRs were reported among donors in an Asian-associated ancestry cluster than the roughly 640-donor mean. Because counts were too low, roughly 16 rarely observed V segments, including chromosome 9 orphons, were left out of the earlier analysis of approximately 580 of the donors. Most CMV-associated TCR beta chains appeared to be HLA-restricted in a later analysis, and the HLA associations seemed to be driven largely by CMV exposure. It was suggested by the authors that the approach could potentially be generalized to other disease states and immunological phenotypes. A group of highly shared sequence variants was considered likely to be a technical artifact of the sequencing pipeline. An earlier analysis of approximately 540 of the donors showed that most TCR beta V segments appeared in productive rearrangements either about 90% or about 30% of the time, which broadly matched IMGT annotations. The cohort was sequenced for TCR beta chains only, and without alpha or paired-chain data the features that could be detected were limited. At a false discovery rate of 0.05, a later analysis linked under 20,000 TCR beta sequences to specific HLA alleles. According to a later analysis, TCR association rates differed among HLA loci, with DRB1 alleles showing the most associated TCRs and HLA-C alleles showing the fewest. Correlated functional status among segregating V segments might reflect linkage disequilibrium, but an unknown experimental factor could not be ruled out.

The TCR originated in a female donor in good health and CMV-seronegative. The sample consisted of PBMCs. The chain was built from TRBV7-2 and TRBJ2-1; the D gene cannot be resolved reliably. CDR3 region: CASSLGGLGDEQFF. The DNA is as follows: TGTGCCAGCAGCTTAGGTGGTTTGGGCGATGAGCAGTTCTTC.